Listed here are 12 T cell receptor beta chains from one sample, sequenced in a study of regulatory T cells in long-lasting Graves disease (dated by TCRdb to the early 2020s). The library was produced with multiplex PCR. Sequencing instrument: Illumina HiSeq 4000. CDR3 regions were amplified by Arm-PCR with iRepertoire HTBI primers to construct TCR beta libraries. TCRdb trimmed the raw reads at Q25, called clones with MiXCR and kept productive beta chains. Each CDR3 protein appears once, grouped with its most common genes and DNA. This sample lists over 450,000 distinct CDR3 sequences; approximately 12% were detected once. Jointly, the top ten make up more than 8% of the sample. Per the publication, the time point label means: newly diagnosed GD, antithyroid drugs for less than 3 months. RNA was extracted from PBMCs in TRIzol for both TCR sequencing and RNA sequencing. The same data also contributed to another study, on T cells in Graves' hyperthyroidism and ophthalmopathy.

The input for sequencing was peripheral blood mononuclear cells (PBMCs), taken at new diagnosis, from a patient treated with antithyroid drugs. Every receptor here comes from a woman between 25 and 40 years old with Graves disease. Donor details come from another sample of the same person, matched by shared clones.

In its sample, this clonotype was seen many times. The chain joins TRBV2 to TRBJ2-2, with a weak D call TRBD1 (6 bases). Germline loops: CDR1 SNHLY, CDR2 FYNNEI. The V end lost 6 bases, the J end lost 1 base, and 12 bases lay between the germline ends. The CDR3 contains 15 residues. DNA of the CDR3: TGTGCCAGCAGGGGTAGCAGGGGGAACACCGGGGAGCTGTTTTTT. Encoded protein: CASRGSRGNTGELFF.

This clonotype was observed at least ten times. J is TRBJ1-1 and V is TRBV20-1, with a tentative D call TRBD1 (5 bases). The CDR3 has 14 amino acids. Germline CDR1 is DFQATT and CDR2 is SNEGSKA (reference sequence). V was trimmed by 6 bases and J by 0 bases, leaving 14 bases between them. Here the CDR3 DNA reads TGCAGTGCCACTCGGGACGGATTGAACACTGAAGCTTTCTTT. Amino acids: CSATRDGLNTEAFF.

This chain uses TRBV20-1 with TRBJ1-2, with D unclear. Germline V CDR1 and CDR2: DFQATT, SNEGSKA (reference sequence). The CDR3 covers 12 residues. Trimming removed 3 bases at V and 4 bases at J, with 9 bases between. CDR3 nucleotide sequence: TGCAGTGCTAGTGGGCTCGGCTATGGCTACACCTTC. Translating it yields CSASGLGYGYTF.

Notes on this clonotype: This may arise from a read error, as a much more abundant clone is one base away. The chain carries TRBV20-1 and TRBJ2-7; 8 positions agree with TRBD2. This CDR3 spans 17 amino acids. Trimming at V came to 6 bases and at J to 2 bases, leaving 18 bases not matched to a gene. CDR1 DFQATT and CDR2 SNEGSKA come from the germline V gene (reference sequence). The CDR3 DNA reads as TGCAGTGCAACAGCGGGCGCAGGGAGTAGCGGGACCTACGAGCAGTACTTC. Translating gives CSATAGAGSSGTYEQYF.

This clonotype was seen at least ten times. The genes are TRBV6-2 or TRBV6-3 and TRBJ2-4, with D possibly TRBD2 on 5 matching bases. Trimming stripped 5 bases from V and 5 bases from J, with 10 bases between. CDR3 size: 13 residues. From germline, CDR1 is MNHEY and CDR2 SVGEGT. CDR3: CASSEGVQNIQYF. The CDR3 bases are TGTGCCAGCAGTGAGGGAGTTCAAAACATTCAGTACTTC.

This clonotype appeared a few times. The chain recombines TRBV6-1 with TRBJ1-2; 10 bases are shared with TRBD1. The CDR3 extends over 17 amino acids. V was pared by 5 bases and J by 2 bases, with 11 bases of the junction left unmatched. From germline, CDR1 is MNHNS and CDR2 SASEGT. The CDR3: CASSLRDRGLLNYGYTF. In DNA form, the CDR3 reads TGTGCCAGCAGTCTCCGGGACAGGGGACTCCTAAACTATGGCTACACCTTC.

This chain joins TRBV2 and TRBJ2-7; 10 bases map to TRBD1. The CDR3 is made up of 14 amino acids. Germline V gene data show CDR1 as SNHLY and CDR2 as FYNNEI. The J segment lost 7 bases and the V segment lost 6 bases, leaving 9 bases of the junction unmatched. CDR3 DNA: TGTGCCAGCAGATACCGGGACAGGGGAGGGGAGCAGTACTTC. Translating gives CASRYRDRGGEQYF. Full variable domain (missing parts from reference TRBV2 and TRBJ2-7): EPEVTQTPSHQVTQMGQEVILRCVPISNHLYFYWYRQILGQKVEFLVSFYNNEISEKSEIFDDQFSVERPDGSNFTLKIRSTKLEDSAMYFCASRYRDRGGEQYFGPGTRLTVT.

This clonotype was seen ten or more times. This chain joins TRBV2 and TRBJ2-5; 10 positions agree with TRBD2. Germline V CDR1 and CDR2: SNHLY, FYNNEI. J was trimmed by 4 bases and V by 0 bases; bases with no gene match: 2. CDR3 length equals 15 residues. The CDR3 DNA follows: TGTGCCAGCAGTGAAGCGAGACTAGCGGGAGAGACCCAGTACTTC. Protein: CASSEARLAGETQYF.

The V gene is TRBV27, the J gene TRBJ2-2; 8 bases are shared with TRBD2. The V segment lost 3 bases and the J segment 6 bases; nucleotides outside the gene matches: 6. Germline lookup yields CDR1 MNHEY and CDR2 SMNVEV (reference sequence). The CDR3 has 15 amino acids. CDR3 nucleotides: TGTGCCAGCAGTTTCTCCCCGGGACTAGCCGGGGAGCTGTTTTTT. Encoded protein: CASSFSPGLAGELFF.

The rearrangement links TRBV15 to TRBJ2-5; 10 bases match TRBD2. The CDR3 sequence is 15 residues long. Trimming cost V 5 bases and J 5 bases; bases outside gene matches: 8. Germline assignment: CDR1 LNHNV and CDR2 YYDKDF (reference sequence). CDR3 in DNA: TGTGCCACCAGCGAAAGTCGAGCGGGAGGGGAGACCCAGTACTTC. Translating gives CATSESRAGGETQYF.

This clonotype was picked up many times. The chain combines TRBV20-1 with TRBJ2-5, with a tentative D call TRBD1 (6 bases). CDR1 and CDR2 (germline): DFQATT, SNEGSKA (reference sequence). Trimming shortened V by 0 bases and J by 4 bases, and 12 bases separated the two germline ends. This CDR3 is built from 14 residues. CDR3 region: CSARDPGRGETQYF. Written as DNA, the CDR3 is TGCAGTGCTAGAGATCCGGGCAGGGGAGAGACCCAGTACTTC.

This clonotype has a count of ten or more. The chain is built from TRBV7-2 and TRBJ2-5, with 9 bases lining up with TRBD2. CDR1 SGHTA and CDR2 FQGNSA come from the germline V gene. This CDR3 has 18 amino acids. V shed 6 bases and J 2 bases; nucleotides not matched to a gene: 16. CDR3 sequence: CASSTGGLASPNQETQYF. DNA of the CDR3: TGTGCCAGCAGTACTGGGGGACTAGCCTCCCCCAATCAAGAGACCCAGTACTTC.